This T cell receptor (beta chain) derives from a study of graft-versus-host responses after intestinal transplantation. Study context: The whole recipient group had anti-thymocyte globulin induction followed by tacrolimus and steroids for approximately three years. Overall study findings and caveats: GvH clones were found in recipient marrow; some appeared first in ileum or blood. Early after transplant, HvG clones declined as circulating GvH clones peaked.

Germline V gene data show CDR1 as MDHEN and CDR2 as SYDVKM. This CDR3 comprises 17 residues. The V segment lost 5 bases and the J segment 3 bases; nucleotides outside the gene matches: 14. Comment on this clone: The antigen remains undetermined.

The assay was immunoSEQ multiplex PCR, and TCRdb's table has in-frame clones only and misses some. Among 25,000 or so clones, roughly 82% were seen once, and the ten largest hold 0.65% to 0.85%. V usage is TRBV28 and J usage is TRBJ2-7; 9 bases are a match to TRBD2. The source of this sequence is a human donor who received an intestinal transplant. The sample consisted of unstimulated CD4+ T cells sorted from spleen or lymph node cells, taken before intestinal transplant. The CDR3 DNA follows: TGTGCCAGCAGTGAGTTTATCCGGCGGGAGGGCCGCTACGAGCAGTACTTC. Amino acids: CASSEFIRREGRYEQYF.